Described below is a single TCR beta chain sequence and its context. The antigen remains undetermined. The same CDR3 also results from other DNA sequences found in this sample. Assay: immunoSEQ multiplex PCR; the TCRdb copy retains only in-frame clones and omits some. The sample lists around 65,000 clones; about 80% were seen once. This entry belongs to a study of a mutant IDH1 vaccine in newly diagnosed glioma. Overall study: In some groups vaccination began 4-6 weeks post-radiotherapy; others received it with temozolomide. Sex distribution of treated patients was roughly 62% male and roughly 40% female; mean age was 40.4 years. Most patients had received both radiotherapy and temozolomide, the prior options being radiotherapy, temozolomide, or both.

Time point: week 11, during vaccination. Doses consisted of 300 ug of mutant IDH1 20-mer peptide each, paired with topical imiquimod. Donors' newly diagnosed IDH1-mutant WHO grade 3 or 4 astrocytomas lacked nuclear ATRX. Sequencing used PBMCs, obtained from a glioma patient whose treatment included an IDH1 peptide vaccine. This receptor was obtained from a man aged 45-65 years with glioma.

The CDR3 coding sequence is TGCGCCAGCAGCTTGGCAGGGTCTGGGGCCAACGTCCTGACTTTC. Residues: CASSLAGSGANVLTF. The chain uses TRBV5-1 and TRBJ2-6; D may be TRBD1 (5 bases). Germline V CDR1 and CDR2: SGHRS, YFSETQ. The CDR3 runs to 15 residues. V was shortened by 0 bases and J by 1 base, with 5 bases between the two germline ends.